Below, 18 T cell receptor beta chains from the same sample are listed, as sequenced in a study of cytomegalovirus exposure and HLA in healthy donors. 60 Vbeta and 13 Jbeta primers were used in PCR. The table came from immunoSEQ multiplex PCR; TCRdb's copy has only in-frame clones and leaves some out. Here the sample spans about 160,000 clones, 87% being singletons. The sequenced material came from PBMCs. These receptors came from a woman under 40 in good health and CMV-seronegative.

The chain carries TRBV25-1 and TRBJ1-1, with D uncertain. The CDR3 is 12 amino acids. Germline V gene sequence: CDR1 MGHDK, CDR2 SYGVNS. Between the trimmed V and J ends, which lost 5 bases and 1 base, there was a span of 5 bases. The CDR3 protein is CASSTANTEAFF. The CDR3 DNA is TGTGCCAGCAGTACAGCGAACACTGAAGCTTTCTTT.

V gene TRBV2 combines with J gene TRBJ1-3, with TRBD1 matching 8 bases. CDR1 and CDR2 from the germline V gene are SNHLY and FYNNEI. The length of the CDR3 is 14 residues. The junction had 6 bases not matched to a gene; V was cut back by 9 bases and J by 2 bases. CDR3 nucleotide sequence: TGTGCCAGTGTCAGGGGGCAGCCTGGAAACACCATATATTTT. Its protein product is CASVRGQPGNTIYF. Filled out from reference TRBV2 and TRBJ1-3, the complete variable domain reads EPEVTQTPSHQVTQMGQEVILRCVPISNHLYFYWYRQILGQKVEFLVSFYNNEISEKSEIFDDQFSVERPDGSNFTLKIRSTKLEDSAMYFCASVRGQPGNTIYFGEGSWLTVV.

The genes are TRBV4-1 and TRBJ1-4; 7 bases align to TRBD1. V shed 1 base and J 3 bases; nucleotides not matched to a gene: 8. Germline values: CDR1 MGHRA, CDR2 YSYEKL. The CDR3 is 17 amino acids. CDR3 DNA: TGCGCCAGCAGCCAAGTACACTGGGACAGTCCTAATGAAAAACTGTTTTTT. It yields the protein CASSQVHWDSPNEKLFF.

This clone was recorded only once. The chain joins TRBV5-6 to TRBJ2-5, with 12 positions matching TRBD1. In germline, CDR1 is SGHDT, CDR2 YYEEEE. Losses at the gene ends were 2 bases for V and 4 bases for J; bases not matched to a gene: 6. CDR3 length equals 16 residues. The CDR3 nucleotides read TGTGCCAGCAGCTTCACGGGACAGGGGGCCGCAGAGACCCAGTACTTC. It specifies CASSFTGQGAAETQYF.

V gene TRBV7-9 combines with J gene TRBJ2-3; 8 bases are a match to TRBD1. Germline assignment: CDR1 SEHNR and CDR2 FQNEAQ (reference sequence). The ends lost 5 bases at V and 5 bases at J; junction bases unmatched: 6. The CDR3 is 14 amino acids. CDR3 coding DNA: TGTGCCAGCAGCCGGGGACAGGCTGGAGATACGCAGTATTTT. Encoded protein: CASSRGQAGDTQYF.

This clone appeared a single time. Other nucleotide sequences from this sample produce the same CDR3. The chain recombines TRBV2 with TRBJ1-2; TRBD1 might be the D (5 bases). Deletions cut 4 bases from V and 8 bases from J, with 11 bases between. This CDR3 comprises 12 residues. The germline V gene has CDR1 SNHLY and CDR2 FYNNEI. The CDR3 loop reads CASSVGGEGYTF. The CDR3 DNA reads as TGTGCCAGCAGTGTCGGGGGAGAAGGCTACACCTTC.

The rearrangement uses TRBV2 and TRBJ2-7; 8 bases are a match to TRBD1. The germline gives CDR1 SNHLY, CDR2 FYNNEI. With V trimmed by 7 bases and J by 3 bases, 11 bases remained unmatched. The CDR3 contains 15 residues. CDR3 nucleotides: TGTGCCAGCATTCCACCCCGGACAGGGAGCTACGAGCAGTACTTC. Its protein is CASIPPRTGSYEQYF. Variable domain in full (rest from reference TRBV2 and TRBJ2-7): EPEVTQTPSHQVTQMGQEVILRCVPISNHLYFYWYRQILGQKVEFLVSFYNNEISEKSEIFDDQFSVERPDGSNFTLKIRSTKLEDSAMYFCASIPPRTGSYEQYFGPGTRLTVT.

The CDR3 loop reads CASSQVAGAGYGYTF. CDR3 bases: TGCGCCAGCAGCCAAGTTGCGGGGGCAGGCTATGGCTACACCTTC. V gene TRBV4-3 combines with J gene TRBJ1-2; weak D call: TRBD1 (6 bases). CDR1 is LGHNA, CDR2 YSLEER, per germline. The CDR3 has 15 amino acids. The ends were cut back, 1 base at V and 4 bases at J, with 13 bases in the middle.

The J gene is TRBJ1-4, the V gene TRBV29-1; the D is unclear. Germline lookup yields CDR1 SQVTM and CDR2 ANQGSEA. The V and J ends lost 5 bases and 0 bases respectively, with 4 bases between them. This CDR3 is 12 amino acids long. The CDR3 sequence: CSVSATNEKLFF. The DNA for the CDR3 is TGCAGCGTTTCGGCAACTAATGAAAAACTGTTTTTT.

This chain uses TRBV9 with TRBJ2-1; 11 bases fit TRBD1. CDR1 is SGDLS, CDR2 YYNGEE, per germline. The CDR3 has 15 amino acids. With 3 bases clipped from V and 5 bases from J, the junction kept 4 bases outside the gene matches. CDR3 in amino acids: CASSAGQGANNEQFF. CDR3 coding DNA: TGTGCCAGCAGCGCAGGACAGGGGGCTAACAATGAGCAGTTCTTC.

Written as DNA, the CDR3 is TGTGCCAGCAGCTTTCTACGGAGCAATCAGCCCCAGCATTTT. This gives the protein CASSFLRSNQPQHF. The chain couples TRBV7-2 to TRBJ1-5; D gene uncertain. The CDR3 sequence is 14 residues long. Germline V lookup: CDR1 SGHTA, CDR2 FQGNSA. V was clipped by 3 bases and J by 1 base, with 7 bases between them.

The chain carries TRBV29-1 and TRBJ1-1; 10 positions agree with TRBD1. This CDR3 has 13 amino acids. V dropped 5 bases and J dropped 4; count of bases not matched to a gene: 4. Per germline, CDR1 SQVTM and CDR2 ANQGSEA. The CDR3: CSVPGQGTTEAFF. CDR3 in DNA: TGCAGCGTTCCGGGACAGGGGACCACTGAAGCTTTCTTT.

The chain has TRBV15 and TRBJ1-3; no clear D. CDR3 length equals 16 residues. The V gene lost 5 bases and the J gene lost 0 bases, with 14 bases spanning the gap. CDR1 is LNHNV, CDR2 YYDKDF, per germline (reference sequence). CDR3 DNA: TGTGCCACCAGCTCGGTCTTCGGTACCTCTGGAAACACCATATATTTT. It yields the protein CATSSVFGTSGNTIYF.

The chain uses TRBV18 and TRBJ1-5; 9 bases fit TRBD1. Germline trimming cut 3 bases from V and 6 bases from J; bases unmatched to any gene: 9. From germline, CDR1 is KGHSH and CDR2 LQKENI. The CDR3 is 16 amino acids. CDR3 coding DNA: TGTGCCAGCTCACCGCCCGACAGGGGGGTTGGTCAGCCCCAGCATTTT. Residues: CASSPPDRGVGQPQHF.

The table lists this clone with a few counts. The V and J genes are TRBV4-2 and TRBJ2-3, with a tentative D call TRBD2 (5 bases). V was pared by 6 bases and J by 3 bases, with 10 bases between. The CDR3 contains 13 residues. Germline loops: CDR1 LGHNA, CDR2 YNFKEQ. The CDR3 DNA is TGTGCCAGCAGGTTCCCGGGGACAGATACGCAGTATTTT. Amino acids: CASRFPGTDTQYF.

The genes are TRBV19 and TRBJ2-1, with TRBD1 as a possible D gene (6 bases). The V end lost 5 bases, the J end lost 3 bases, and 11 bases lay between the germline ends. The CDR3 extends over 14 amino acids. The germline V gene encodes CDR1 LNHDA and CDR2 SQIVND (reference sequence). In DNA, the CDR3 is TGTGCCAGTAGTGCAGACAGGCTCTACAATGAGCAGTTCTTC. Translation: CASSADRLYNEQFF. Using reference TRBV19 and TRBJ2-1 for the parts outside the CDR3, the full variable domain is DGGITQSPKYLFRKEGQNVTLSCEQNLNHDAMYWYRQDPGQGLRLIYYSQIVNDFQKGDIAEGYSVSREKKESFPLTVTSAQKNPTAFYLCASSADRLYNEQFFGPGTRLTVL.

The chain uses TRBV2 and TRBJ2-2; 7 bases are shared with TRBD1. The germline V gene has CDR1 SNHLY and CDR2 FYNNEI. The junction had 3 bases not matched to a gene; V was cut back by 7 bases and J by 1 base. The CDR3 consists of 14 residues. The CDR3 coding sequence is TGTGCCAGCAAGGGGACAGAGAACACCGGGGAGCTGTTTTTT. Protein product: CASKGTENTGELFF.

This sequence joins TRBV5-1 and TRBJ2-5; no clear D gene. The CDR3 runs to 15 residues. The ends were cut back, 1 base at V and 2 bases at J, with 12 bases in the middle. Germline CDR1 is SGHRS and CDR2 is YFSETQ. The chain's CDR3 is CASSLSAGKQETQYF. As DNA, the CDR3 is TGCGCCAGCAGCTTGTCCGCAGGTAAACAAGAGACCCAGTACTTC.